Listed below are T cell receptor beta chains from one sample, sequenced in a study of shared clonotypes between healthy human individuals. Clones were read by immunoSEQ multiplex PCR, and TCRdb kept only the in-frame ones, dropping some. Seen here are some 650,000 clones, 97% observed once, and the top ten hold 0.045% to 0.06%. The sequenced sample was naive CD4+ T cells sorted from blood. The receptors come from a woman in her twenties or thirties in good health. Both conserved end residues are part of each CDR3. Fields, in order: clone size, V gene, D gene, J gene, CDR3 protein, CDR3 DNA. A D gene is named only where the DNA matches it firmly. Clone size is given for some rows only: seen once, a few or many times, or a class if the clone is expanded.

-,TRBV7-2,-,TRBJ2-3,CASSLGGPYDTQYF,TGTGCCAGCAGCTTAGGAGGGCCCTACGATACGCAGTATTTT
-,TRBV15,-,TRBJ1-2,CATSSRAGTPNYGYTF,TGTGCCACCAGCAGCCGGGCCGGGACACCTAACTATGGCTACACCTTC
-,TRBV6-5,-,TRBJ2-7,CASSYAGKSYEQYF,TGTGCCAGCAGTTACGCGGGAAAATCCTACGAGCAGTACTTC
-,TRBV4-1,-,TRBJ2-2,CASSQDGVGRPIGELFF,TGCGCCAGCAGCCAAGATGGAGTTGGCAGGCCTATCGGGGAGCTGTTTTTT
-,TRBV29-1,-,TRBJ1-2,CSVVTGRGGYTF,TGCAGCGTCGTTACAGGGAGAGGAGGCTACACCTTC
-,TRBV28,-,TRBJ2-7,CASRRITGRKQYF,TGTGCCAGTCGTAGAATTACAGGGCGCAAGCAGTACTTC
-,TRBV7-9,-,TRBJ2-1,CASSLGQGNEQFF,TGTGCCAGCAGCTTAGGCCAGGGAAATGAGCAGTTCTTC
-,TRBV28,TRBD2,TRBJ2-1,CASSPSGWASGRPSYNEQFF,TGTGCCAGCAGTCCCTCCGGGTGGGCTAGCGGGAGACCCTCCTACAATGAGCAGTTCTTC
-,TRBV21-1,-,TRBJ2-7,CASTDPCSYEQYF,TGTGCCAGCACGGACCCCTGCAGTTACGAGCAGTACTTC
once,TRBV28,-,TRBJ2-7,CASSLLGGSEGDYEQYF,TGTGCCAGCAGTTTATTGGGCGGCTCCGAAGGGGACTACGAGCAGTACTTC
-,TRBV28,-,TRBJ1-2,CASSSTGPLSGYTF,TGTGCCAGCAGTTCCACAGGACCCCTGAGTGGCTACACCTTC
-,TRBV7-8,-,TRBJ1-6,CASRKESASPLHF,TGTGCCAGCAGGAAAGAGTCCGCTTCACCCCTCCACTTT
-,TRBV5-4,TRBD1,TRBJ1-4,CASSLGSGGAANEKLFF,TGTGCCAGCAGCTTGGGGTCAGGGGGCGCGGCTAATGAAAAACTGTTTTTT
-,TRBV7-9,-,TRBJ2-3,CASSLLVGSSTDTQYF,TGTGCCAGCAGCTTACTAGTTGGCTCTAGCACAGATACGCAGTATTTT
-,TRBV5-4,-,TRBJ2-6,CASSPLGLGANVLTF,TGTGCCAGCAGCCCGTTGGGACTCGGGGCCAACGTCCTGACTTTC
-,TRBV19,-,TRBJ1-5,CASSIGLSGQPQHF,TGTGCCAGTAGTATAGGCCTTAGCGGTCAGCCCCAGCATTTT